The present T cell receptor (beta chain) was sequenced within a study of shared clonotypes between healthy human individuals. About the study: Used for every donor were three CD4 naive, three CD4 memory, two CD8 naive and one CD8 memory plate.

This CDR3 contains 15 residues. CDR1 and CDR2 (germline): SGHAT, FQNNGV. V was trimmed by 0 bases and J by 4 bases, leaving 11 bases between them. Repertoires were generated with immunoSEQ multiplex PCR, while TCRdb's copy carries only in-frame clones and drops some. The sample lists 2 million to 2.5 million clones; around 95% were seen once. Healthy and HIV-negative, the adult donors had no recent acute infections or vaccinations. The sample taken for sequencing was naive CD4+ T cells sorted from blood. Subset indicated: CD45RA+ positively selected. The V gene is TRBV11-2, the J gene TRBJ2-3, with a possible D match to TRBD1 (7 bases). This receptor was obtained from a man between 18 and 35 years old in good health. The CDR3 sequence is CASSLDQGEADTQYF. The CDR3 DNA reads TGTGCCAGCAGCTTAGATCAGGGGGAGGCAGATACGCAGTATTTT.